Listed here are 18 T cell receptor beta chains from one sample, sequenced in a study of molecular identifiers for immune sequencing clone quantification. MiXCR was run by TCRdb on the PCR reads, yielding one entry per CDR3 protein. The table has about 510,000 distinct CDR3 sequences, about a fifth seen once. The sequencing input was naive CD8+ T cells from blood, with Jurkat cell RNA spiked in. Subset defined: FACS-sorted CD8+CD4-CCR7+CD45RA+ naive T cells. The receptors were sampled from a human donor in good health. Some libraries in this study had Jurkat cell RNA spiked in.

This chain links TRBV27 with TRBJ1-1, with a possible D match to TRBD1 (5 bases). The V end lost 0 bases, the J end lost 4 bases, and 9 bases lay between the germline ends. The germline V gene has CDR1 MNHEY and CDR2 SMNVEV (reference sequence). The CDR3 is made up of 14 amino acids. CDR3 residues: CASSLSSGCTEAFF. The CDR3 nucleotides read TGTGCCAGCAGTTTATCTTCAGGGTGCACTGAAGCTTTCTTT.

This clonotype was detected many times. The chain uses TRBV30 and TRBJ1-5; D remains ambiguous. The CDR3 spans 14 residues. Germline lookup yields CDR1 GTSNPN and CDR2 SVGIG (reference sequence). The V gene lost 4 bases and the J gene lost 0 bases, with 10 bases spanning the gap. CDR3 coding DNA: TGTGCCTGGACAGCCACGCATAGCAATCAGCCCCAGCATTTT. This gives the protein CAWTATHSNQPQHF.

This clonotype was observed at least ten times. The chain is built from TRBV27 and TRBJ1-1, with 7 nucleotides matching TRBD1. The CDR3 contains 14 residues. CDR1 and CDR2 (germline): MNHEY, SMNVEV (reference sequence). After removal of 5 bases from V and 5 bases from J, the junction contained 8 bases not matched to a gene. The CDR3 is CASSPYRDRTEAFF. For the CDR3, the DNA is TGTGCCAGCAGTCCATACCGGGACAGAACTGAAGCTTTCTTT.

A few counts support this clonotype. The V and J genes are TRBV7-8 and TRBJ2-1; TRBD2 agrees at 11 bases. Germline values: CDR1 SGHVS, CDR2 FQNEAQ. The CDR3 is 14 residues long. The CDR3 region has the DNA TGTGCGTCTAGCGGGGGGCGGTCCTACAATGAGCAGTTCTTC. Translation gives CASSGGRSYNEQFF.

The V and J genes are TRBV28 and TRBJ1-2, with 7 bases that match TRBD1. The CDR3 consists of 18 residues. The V gene end was trimmed by 2 bases and the J gene end by 1 base; junction bases not matched to a gene: 13. The germline gives CDR1 MDHEN, CDR2 SYDVKM. The CDR3 sequence is CASSLPLSGTENNYGYTF. The CDR3 DNA sequence: TGTGCCAGCAGTTTACCCCTCTCCGGGACAGAAAATAACTATGGCTACACCTTC.

Comment on this clonotype: One end of the junction does not line up with germline, which may come from a read error. The rearrangement links TRBV7-9 to TRBJ2-1; D may be TRBD2 (6 bases). The CDR3 contains 15 residues. Germline CDR1 is SEHNR and CDR2 is FQNEAQ (reference sequence). CDR3 sequence (DNA): TGTGCCAGCAGCTTAACAACTAGCCCCCACAAAGAGCAGTTCTTC. Its translation: CASSLTTSPHKEQFF.

The chain carries TRBV24-1 and TRBJ2-3; D not resolved. From germline, CDR1 is KGHDR and CDR2 SFDVKD. The CDR3 has 14 residues. Trimming removed 0 bases at V and 1 base at J, with 4 bases between. The CDR3 sequence: CATSDLIGTDTQYF. CDR3 coding DNA: TGTGCCACCAGTGATTTGATTGGCACAGATACGCAGTATTTT.

Concerning this clonotype itself: Compared with germline, one end of the junction differs, possibly owing to a read error. The chain is built from TRBV30 and TRBJ1-1; perhaps TRBD1 as D (6 bases). The CDR3 is 13 residues long. Germline CDR1 GTSNPN, CDR2 SVGIG (reference sequence). This CDR3 is CAWSFAGATEALF. The DNA for the CDR3 is TGTGCCTGGAGTTTTGCAGGGGCCACTGAAGCTCTCTTT.

A word on this clonotype: This may be a read error: a much more frequent sequence differs by one nucleotide. The chain links TRBV27 to TRBJ2-6; TRBD1 is a possible D gene (6 bases). CDR3 length equals 16 residues. Germline CDR1 is MNHEY and CDR2 is SMNVEV (reference sequence). CDR3: CASGFQGLSGANVLTF. The CDR3 region has the DNA TGTGCCAGCGGTTTTCAGGGGCTGAGTGGGGCCAACGTCCTGACTTTC.

This clonotype was observed many times. J is TRBJ2-7 and V is TRBV20-1; D may correspond to TRBD1 or TRBD2 (5 bases each). Looked up from germline, CDR1 is DFQATT and CDR2 is SNEGSKA (reference sequence). The CDR3 contains 14 residues. V was shortened by 0 bases and J by 2 bases, with 11 bases between the two germline ends. DNA for the CDR3: TGCAGTGCTAGAGACTGGGGGACCACCTACGAGCAGTACTTC. Residues: CSARDWGTTYEQYF.

To note about this clonotype: A much larger clone differs from this one at a single base, so this may be a read error. J is TRBJ1-5 and V is TRBV7-9; possibly TRBD1 for D (6 bases). Germline assignment: CDR1 SEHNR and CDR2 FQNEAQ (reference sequence). CDR3 length equals 15 residues. CDR3 DNA sequence: TGTGCCAGCGGCTTAGGGGGGCTTGGTTCTCAGCCCCAGCATTTT. Translated, it gives CASGLGGLGSQPQHF. Variable domain in full (rest from reference TRBV7-9 and TRBJ1-5): DTGVSQNPRHKITKRGQNVTFRCDPISEHNRLYWYRQTLGQGPEFLTYFQNEAQLEKSRLLSDRFSAERPKGSFSTLEIQRTEQGDSAMYLCASGLGGLGSQPQHFGDGTRLSIL.

The sample holds one count of this clonotype. A much bigger clone sits one base away, suggesting this may be a read error. This sequence joins TRBV7-9 and TRBJ2-7; 8 bases match TRBD2. CDR1 SEHNR and CDR2 FQNEAQ come from the germline V gene (reference sequence). With V trimmed by 1 base and J by 3 bases, 2 bases remained unmatched. The CDR3 consists of 14 residues. Here the CDR3 DNA reads TGTGCCAGCAGCTTAGTTGCGGGGGGCTACGAGCAGTACTTC. It translates to CASSLVAGGYEQYF.

In this sample, this clonotype turned up many times. V gene TRBV4-3 combines with J gene TRBJ2-1; 7 bases fit TRBD1. Germline CDR1 LGHNA, CDR2 YSLEER. The CDR3 is 15 amino acids. The J segment lost 10 bases and the V segment lost 0 bases, leaving 9 bases of the junction unmatched. The CDR3 nucleotides are TGCGCCAGCAGCCAAGATGGTGGCGTGGGACAGGAGCAGTTCTTC. This codes for CASSQDGGVGQEQFF.

This clonotype was observed many times. The rearrangement links TRBV5-6 to TRBJ2-7; the D is unclear. In germline, CDR1 is SGHDT, CDR2 YYEEEE. The CDR3 sequence is 13 residues long. Trimming took off 0 bases at V and 6 bases at J, with 10 bases between the two ends. Here the CDR3 reads CASSLVGAGEQYF. The CDR3 nucleotides are TGTGCCAGCAGCTTGGTCGGCGCAGGCGAGCAGTACTTC.

This clonotype was seen ten or more times. V is TRBV6-2 or TRBV6-3 and J is TRBJ2-4; 7 nucleotides align to TRBD1. The J segment lost 6 bases and the V segment lost 8 bases, leaving 7 bases of the junction unmatched. The CDR3 length is 13 residues. The V gene's germline CDR1 is MNHEY and CDR2 SVGEGT. CDR3 in DNA: TGTGCCAGCGGGACAGCCAGCGGAAACATTCAGTACTTC. It specifies CASGTASGNIQYF.

This clonotype was counted ten times or more. CDR3 in DNA: TGTGCCAGCAGCCGCCCCAGACTAGCGGGAAGCACAGATACGCAGTATTTT. Protein product: CASSRPRLAGSTDTQYF. J is TRBJ2-3 and V is TRBV16; 11 nucleotides line up with TRBD2. CDR1 and CDR2 from the germline V gene are KGHSY and FQNENV. The ends lost 4 bases at V and 0 bases at J; junction bases unmatched: 6. This CDR3 has 17 residues. Together with reference TRBV16 and TRBJ2-3, the CDR3 gives the full variable domain: GEEVAQTPKHLVRGEGQKAKLYCAPIKGHSYVFWYQQVLKNEFKFLISFQNENVFDETGMPKERFSAKCLPNSPCSLEIQATKLEDSAVYFCASSRPRLAGSTDTQYFGPGTRLTVL.

This clonotype occurred a few times. The chain carries TRBV28 and TRBJ2-7; 7 nucleotides line up with TRBD1. CDR3 size: 14 residues. Germline lookup yields CDR1 MDHEN and CDR2 SYDVKM. Losses at the gene ends were 3 bases for V and 2 bases for J; bases not matched to a gene: 4. This CDR3 reads CASSFGQETYEQYF. CDR3 DNA: TGTGCCAGCAGTTTTGGACAGGAGACCTACGAGCAGTACTTC. The complete variable domain, with remaining parts taken from reference TRBV28 and TRBJ2-7, reads DVKVTQSSRYLVKRTGEKVFLECVQDMDHENMFWYRQDPGLGLRLIYFSYDVKMKEKGDIPEGYSVSREKKERFSLILESASTNQTSMYLCASSFGQETYEQYFGPGTRLTVT.

The rearrangement joins TRBV6-2 or TRBV6-3 to TRBJ1-5; no definite D call. The CDR3 contains 14 residues. Looked up from germline, CDR1 is MNHEY and CDR2 is SVGEGT. Trimming left V 8 bases short and J 4 bases short, with 15 bases between. CDR3 DNA sequence: TGTGCCAGCCGTTGGCGGGAGAAAAATCAGCCCCAGCATTTT. It is translated as CASRWREKNQPQHF.